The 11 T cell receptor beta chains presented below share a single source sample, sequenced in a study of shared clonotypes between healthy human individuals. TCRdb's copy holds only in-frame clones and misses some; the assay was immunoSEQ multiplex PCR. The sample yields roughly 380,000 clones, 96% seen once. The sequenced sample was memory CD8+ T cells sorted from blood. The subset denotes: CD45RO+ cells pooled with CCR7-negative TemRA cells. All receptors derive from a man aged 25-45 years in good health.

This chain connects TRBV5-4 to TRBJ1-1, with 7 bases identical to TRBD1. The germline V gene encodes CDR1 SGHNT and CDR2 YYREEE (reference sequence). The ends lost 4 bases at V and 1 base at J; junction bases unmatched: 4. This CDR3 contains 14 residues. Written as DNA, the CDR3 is TGTGCCAGCAGCACAGGGGTGGGGAACACTGAAGCTTTCTTT. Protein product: CASSTGVGNTEAFF.

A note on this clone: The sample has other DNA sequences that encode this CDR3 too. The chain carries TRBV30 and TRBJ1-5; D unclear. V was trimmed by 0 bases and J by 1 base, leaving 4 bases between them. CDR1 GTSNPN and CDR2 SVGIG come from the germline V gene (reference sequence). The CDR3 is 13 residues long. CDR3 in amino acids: CAWSVGSNQPQHF. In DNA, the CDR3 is TGTGCCTGGAGTGTAGGGAGCAATCAGCCCCAGCATTTT. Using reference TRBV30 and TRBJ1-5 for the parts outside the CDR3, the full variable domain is SQTIHQWPATLVQPVGSPLSLECTVEGTSNPNLYWYRQAAGRGLQLLFYSVGIGQISSEVPQNLSASRPQDRQFILSSKKLLLSDSGFYLCAWSVGSNQPQHFGDGTRLSIL.

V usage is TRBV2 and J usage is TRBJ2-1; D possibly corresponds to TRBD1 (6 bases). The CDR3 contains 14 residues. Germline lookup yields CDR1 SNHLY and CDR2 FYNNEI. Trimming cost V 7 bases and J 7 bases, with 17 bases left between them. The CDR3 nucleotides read TGTGCCAGCACGGGTAGGGGGTGGGGTAATGAGCAGTTCTTC. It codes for CASTGRGWGNEQFF.

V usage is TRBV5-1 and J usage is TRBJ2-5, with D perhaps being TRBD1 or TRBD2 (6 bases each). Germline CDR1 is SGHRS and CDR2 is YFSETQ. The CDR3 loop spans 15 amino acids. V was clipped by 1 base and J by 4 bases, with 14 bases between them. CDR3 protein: CASSLKEGGRETQYF. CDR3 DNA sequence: TGCGCCAGCAGCTTGAAGGAGGGGGGAAGAGAGACCCAGTACTTC.

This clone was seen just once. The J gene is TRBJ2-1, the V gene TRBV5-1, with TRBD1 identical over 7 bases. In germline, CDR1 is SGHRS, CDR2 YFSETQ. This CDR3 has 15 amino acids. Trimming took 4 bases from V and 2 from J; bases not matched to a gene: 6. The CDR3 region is CASSQGQPPYNEQFF. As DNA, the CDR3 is TGCGCCAGCAGCCAGGGACAGCCTCCCTACAATGAGCAGTTCTTC.

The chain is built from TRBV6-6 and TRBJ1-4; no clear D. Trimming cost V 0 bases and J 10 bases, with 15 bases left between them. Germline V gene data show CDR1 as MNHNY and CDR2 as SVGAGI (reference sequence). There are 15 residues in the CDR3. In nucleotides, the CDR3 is TGTGCCAGCAGTTACTCCGGAAAGAGTCTAGGAAAACTGTTTTTT. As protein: CASSYSGKSLGKLFF.

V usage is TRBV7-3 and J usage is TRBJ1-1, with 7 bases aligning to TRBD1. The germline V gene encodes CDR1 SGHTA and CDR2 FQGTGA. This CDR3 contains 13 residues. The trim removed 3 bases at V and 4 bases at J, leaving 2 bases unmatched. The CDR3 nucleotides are TGTGCCAGCAGCTTCGCAGGGGGCACTGAAGCTTTCTTT. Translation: CASSFAGGTEAFF.

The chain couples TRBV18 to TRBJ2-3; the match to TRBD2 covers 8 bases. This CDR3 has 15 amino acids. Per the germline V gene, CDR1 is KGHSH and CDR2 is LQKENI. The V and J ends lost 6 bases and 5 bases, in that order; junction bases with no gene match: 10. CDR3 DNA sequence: TGTGCCAGCTCTCGGGATAGCGGGACTAGAGATACGCAGTATTTT. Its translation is CASSRDSGTRDTQYF.

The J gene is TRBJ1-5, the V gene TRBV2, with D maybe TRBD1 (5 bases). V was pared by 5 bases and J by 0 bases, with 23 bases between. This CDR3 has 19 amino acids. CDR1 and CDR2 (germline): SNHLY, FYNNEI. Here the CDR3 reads CASSYLGTHTGYSNQPQHF. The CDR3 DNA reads TGTGCCAGCAGTTACCTCGGGACTCACACTGGATATAGCAATCAGCCCCAGCATTTT.

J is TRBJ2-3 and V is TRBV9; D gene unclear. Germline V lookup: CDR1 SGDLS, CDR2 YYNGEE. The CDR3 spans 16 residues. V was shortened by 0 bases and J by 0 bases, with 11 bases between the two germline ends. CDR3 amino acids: CASSVDRAGSTDTQYF. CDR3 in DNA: TGTGCCAGCAGCGTAGATCGAGCAGGTAGCACAGATACGCAGTATTTT.

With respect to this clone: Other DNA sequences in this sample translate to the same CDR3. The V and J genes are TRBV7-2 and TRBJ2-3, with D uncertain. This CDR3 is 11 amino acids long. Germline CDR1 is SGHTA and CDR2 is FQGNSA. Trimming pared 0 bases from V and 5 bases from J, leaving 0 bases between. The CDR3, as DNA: TGTGCCAGCAGCTTAGCAGATACGCAGTATTTT. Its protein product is CASSLADTQYF.